A single TCR beta chain is shown here with its context. The sample belongs to a study of blood T cell repertoires in COVID-19. The overall study: T cells, B-cell-depleted T cells, or PBMCs supplied cDNA or gDNA.

In germline, CDR1 is LNHDA, CDR2 SQIVND (reference sequence). Trimming removed 5 bases from V and 6 bases from J; junction bases left unmatched: 7. The CDR3 extends over 15 amino acids. Original handling: From reference gene primer amplification, estimates of nucleated cell counts were derived. Clones were read by immunoSEQ multiplex PCR, and TCRdb kept only the in-frame ones, dropping some. That table gives V, J and clone size, and the DNA gave D and trimming. This sample has about 480,000 clones, with 88% found just once. The sequence was collected from a woman aged 50 to 60 with COVID-19, enrolled during active disease. Material for sequencing was peripheral blood. The chain employs TRBV19 and TRBJ2-3; TRBD1 matches at 11 bases. The CDR3 here is CASSWTGGDHDTQYF. As DNA, the CDR3 is TGTGCCAGTAGTTGGACAGGGGGCGATCATGATACGCAGTATTTT.